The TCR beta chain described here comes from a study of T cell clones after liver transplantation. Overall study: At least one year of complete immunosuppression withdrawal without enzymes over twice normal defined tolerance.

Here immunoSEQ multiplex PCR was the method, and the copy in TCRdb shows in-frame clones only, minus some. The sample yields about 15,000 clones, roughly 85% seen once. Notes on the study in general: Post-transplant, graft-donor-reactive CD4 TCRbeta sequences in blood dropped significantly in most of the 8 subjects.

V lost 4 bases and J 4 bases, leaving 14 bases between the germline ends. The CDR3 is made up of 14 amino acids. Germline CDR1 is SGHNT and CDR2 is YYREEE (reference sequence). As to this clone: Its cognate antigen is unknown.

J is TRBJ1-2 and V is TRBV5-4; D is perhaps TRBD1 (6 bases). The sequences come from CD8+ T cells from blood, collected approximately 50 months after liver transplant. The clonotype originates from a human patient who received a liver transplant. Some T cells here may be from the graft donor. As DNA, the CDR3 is TGTGCCAGCAGCCCCTCGGGGGCGCTCTATGGCTACACCTTC. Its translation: CASSPSGALYGYTF.